This T cell receptor beta chain was found in a study of cytomegalovirus exposure and HLA in healthy donors. Whole-study context: Among about 200 million T cells, an earlier analysis found roughly 120 million unique TCR beta sequences. Of a few hundred genotyped donors, roughly 86% clustered with self-reported Caucasian donors.

There are a few counts of this clone. Its antigen remains unidentified. Study-wide results and caveats: Sequencing likely generated an artifact that appeared as a cluster of highly shared sequence variants. Most TCR beta V segments were productive about 87% or about 30% of the time in an earlier analysis.

PCR employed 60 Vbeta and 13 Jbeta primers. Using immunoSEQ multiplex PCR, the repertoire was profiled, and TCRdb retains in-frame clones only, with some absent. Seen here are 95,000 to 150,000 clones, roughly 9% observed once, and the top ten hold 5% to 6.5%. V was shortened by 6 bases and J by 1 base, with 15 bases between the two germline ends. The CDR3 spans 15 residues. Germline-derived CDR1 and CDR2 are SEHNR and FQNEAQ (reference sequence). Sequencing was carried out using PBMCs. The chain is built from TRBV7-9 and TRBJ1-1, with TRBD1 as a possible D gene (6 bases). This receptor was obtained from a woman between 35 and 50 years old in good health and CMV-seropositive. DNA of the CDR3: TGTGCCAGCAGTTCTACAGGGATTGCGAACACTGAAGCTTTCTTT. This codes for CASSSTGIANTEAFF.